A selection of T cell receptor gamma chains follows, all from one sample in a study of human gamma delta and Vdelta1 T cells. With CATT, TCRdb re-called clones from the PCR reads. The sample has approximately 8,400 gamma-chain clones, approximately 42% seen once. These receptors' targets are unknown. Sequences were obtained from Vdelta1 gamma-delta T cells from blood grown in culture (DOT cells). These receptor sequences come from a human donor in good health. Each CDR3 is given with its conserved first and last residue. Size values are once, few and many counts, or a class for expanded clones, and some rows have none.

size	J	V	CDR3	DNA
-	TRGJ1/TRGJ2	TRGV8	CATWENTYYKKLF	TGTGCCACCTGGGAGAACACTTATTATAAGAAACTCTTT
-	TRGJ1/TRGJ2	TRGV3	CATWPGGVYKKLF	TGTGCCACCTGGCCCGGGGGGGTTTATAAGAAACTCTTT
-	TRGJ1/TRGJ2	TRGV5	CATWERYYKKLF	TGTGCCACCTGGGAACGTTATTATAAGAAACTCTTT
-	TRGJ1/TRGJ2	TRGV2	CATWDGPIDYYKKLF	TGTGCCACCTGGGACGGTCCGATTGATTATTATAAGAAACTCTTT
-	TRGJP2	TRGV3	CATWGTRGDWIKTF	TGTGCCACCTGGGGGACGAGGGGTGATTGGATCAAGACGTTT
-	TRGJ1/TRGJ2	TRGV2	CATWDDSGNYYKKLF	TGTGCCACCTGGGACGACTCCGGGAATTATTATAAGAAACTCTTT
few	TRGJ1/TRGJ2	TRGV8	CATWDFYYKKLF	TGTGCCACCTGGGATTTTTATTATAAGAAACTCTTT
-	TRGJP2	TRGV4	CATWDGPVRIWIKTF	TGTGCCACCTGGGATGGGCCTGTTAGGATTTGGATCAAGACGTTT
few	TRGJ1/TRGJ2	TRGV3	CATWDRGNYYKKLF	TGTGCCACCTGGGACAGGGGGAATTATTATAAGAAACTCTTT
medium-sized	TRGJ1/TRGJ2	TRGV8	CATWDSYYKKLF	TGTGCCACCTGGGACTCTTATTATAAGAAACTCTTT
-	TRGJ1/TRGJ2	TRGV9	CALWEAGKNYYKKLF	TGTGCCTTGTGGGAGGCTGGCAAGAATTATTATAAGAAACTCTTT
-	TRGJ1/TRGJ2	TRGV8	CATWDGPGDYKKLF	TGTGCCACCTGGGATGGGCCGGGAGATTATAAGAAACTCTTT
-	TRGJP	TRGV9	CALWEELGKKIKVF	TGTGCCTTGTGGGAAGAGTTGGGCAAAAAAATCAAGGTATTT